Following are 27 T cell receptor beta chains from one sample sequenced in a study of blood T cell repertoires in COVID-19. Generated by immunoSEQ multiplex PCR, the TCRdb table keeps only in-frame clones and is missing some. This sample has approximately 50,000 clones; around 83% occur once, and the top ten carry 15% to 20%. Sequenced input: peripheral blood. These receptors all come from a human donor in a cohort sampled during active COVID-19.

This chain links TRBV5-1 with TRBJ2-1; 12 bases fit TRBD2. The CDR3 runs 16 residues. V was clipped by 0 bases and J by 8 bases; unmatched bases: 6. CDR1 SGHRS and CDR2 YFSETQ come from the germline V gene. The DNA of the CDR3 is TGCGCCAGCAGCTTGGTTGGGGGACTAGCGGGCGATGAGCAGTTCTTC. This sequence encodes CASSLVGGLAGDEQFF.

The chain joins TRBV11-2 to TRBJ1-1; 7 positions agree with TRBD1. The CDR3 loop spans 15 amino acids. Looked up from germline, CDR1 is SGHAT and CDR2 is FQNNGV. J lost 7 bases, V lost 0 bases, and 8 bases had no gene match. The CDR3 DNA sequence: TGTGCCAGCAGCTTAGAGTACAGGGGTCAGCATGAAGCTTTCTTT. As protein: CASSLEYRGQHEAFF.

This clone was seen at least ten times. The chain combines TRBV14 with TRBJ1-1; D perhaps matches TRBD1 (5 bases). Trimming pared 5 bases from V and 6 bases from J, leaving 19 bases between. The CDR3 has 15 amino acids. Germline V gene lookup returns CDR1 SGHDN and CDR2 FVKESK. The CDR3 nucleotides read TGTGCCAGCAGCGCAGGCGGGGAGGGGAGGGCTGAAGCTTTCTTT. Protein product: CASSAGGEGRAEAFF.

The rearrangement links TRBV27 to TRBJ2-5; no firm D call. V lost 3 bases and J 0 bases, leaving 5 bases between the germline ends. In germline, CDR1 is MNHEY, CDR2 SMNVEV (reference sequence). This CDR3 contains 13 residues. The CDR3: CASSLAYQETQYF. The CDR3 region has the DNA TGTGCCAGCAGTTTGGCATACCAAGAGACCCAGTACTTC.

The V call is TRBV19, the J call TRBJ1-1; TRBD1 might be the D (5 bases). Trimming shortened V by 3 bases and J by 5 bases, and 16 bases separated the two germline ends. From germline, CDR1 is LNHDA and CDR2 SQIVND (reference sequence). The CDR3 runs 15 residues. The CDR3 DNA reads as TGTGCCAGTAGTATTCAAAAAGGGGTCGGTACTGAAGCTTTCTTT. Protein sequence: CASSIQKGVGTEAFF.

The V gene is TRBV6-1, the J gene TRBJ1-6; 7 positions match TRBD1. After removal of 1 base from V and 9 bases from J, the junction contained 6 bases not matched to a gene. Germline CDR1 and CDR2: MNHNS and SASEGT. The CDR3 sequence is 15 residues long. This CDR3 is CASSEGTGYLSPLHF. The CDR3 region has the DNA TGTGCCAGCAGTGAAGGGACAGGCTACCTTTCACCCCTCCACTTT.

V is TRBV10-3 and J is TRBJ1-1; D unresolved. CDR1 and CDR2 (germline): ENHRY, SYGVKD. CDR3 length: 15 amino acids. Trimming stripped 0 bases from V and 1 base from J, with 9 bases between. The CDR3 is CAISESWRENTEAFF. As DNA, the CDR3 is TGTGCCATCAGTGAGTCTTGGAGAGAGAACACTGAAGCTTTCTTT.

This clone was observed a few times. DNA of the CDR3: TGTGCCACCAGCAGAGCAGGGGGCACTAATGAAAAACTGTTTTTT. Its protein product is CATSRAGGTNEKLFF. V usage is TRBV15 and J usage is TRBJ1-4; TRBD1 matches 8 bases. The CDR3 is 15 amino acids. With 1 base clipped from V and 2 bases from J, the junction kept 0 bases outside the gene matches. The germline gives CDR1 LNHNV, CDR2 YYDKDF (reference sequence).

The chain is built from TRBV10-3 and TRBJ2-7, with TRBD2 matching over 7 bases. The CDR3 length is 13 residues. Trimming at V came to 8 bases and at J to 5 bases, leaving 9 bases not matched to a gene. The germline CDR1 and CDR2 sequences are ENHRY and SYGVKD. The CDR3 reads CAIAKAGDNEQYF. The CDR3 region has the DNA TGTGCCATCGCCAAGGCGGGAGACAACGAGCAGTACTTC.

The V and J genes are TRBV12-5 and TRBJ2-7, with 11 bases fitting TRBD2. Germline values: CDR1 LGHNT, CDR2 FRNRAP. The CDR3 covers 13 residues. V lost 6 bases, J lost 4 bases, and 2 bases stayed unmatched. The CDR3 DNA reads TGTGCTAGTGGACTAGCGGGGGATTACGAGCAGTACTTC. This gives the protein CASGLAGDYEQYF.

CDR3 coding DNA: TGTGCCAGCAGCTTGGCGGAGCGGGGGAGAGATACGCAGTATTTT. Translating gives CASSLAERGRDTQYF. This rearrangement joins TRBV5-8 to TRBJ2-3, with 8 bases lining up with TRBD2. Germline lookup yields CDR1 SGHTS and CDR2 YDEGEE. V shed 0 bases and J 5 bases; nucleotides not matched to a gene: 5. The CDR3 totals 15 residues.

J is TRBJ2-7 and V is TRBV6-6, with 7 positions matching TRBD2. The length of the CDR3 is 14 residues. Germline trimming cut 6 bases from V and 5 bases from J; bases unmatched to any gene: 10. The germline V gene has CDR1 MNHNY and CDR2 SVGAGI (reference sequence). The CDR3: CASSLPGLLNEQYF. The CDR3 DNA sequence: TGTGCCAGCAGCCTACCGGGACTACTGAACGAGCAGTACTTC.

This CDR3 is CASSRDRGMAGELFF. CDR3 nucleotide sequence: TGCGCCAGCAGCCGGGACAGGGGAATGGCCGGGGAGCTGTTTTTT. The chain employs TRBV5-1 and TRBJ2-2; 10 nucleotides align to TRBD1. Germline V gene sequence: CDR1 SGHRS, CDR2 YFSETQ. Trimming cost V 4 bases and J 6 bases; bases outside gene matches: 6. The CDR3 is 15 residues long.

The chain joins TRBV28 to TRBJ1-1, with 9 bases identical to TRBD1. CDR1 and CDR2 (germline): MDHEN, SYDVKM. Unmatched junction bases numbered 8, after V lost 5 bases and J lost 4 bases. The CDR3 totals 15 residues. The CDR3 DNA follows: TGTGCCAGCAGTGCCCTTCGACAGGGGGGCACTGAAGCTTTCTTT. Translating it yields CASSALRQGGTEAFF.

The rearrangement joins TRBV19 to TRBJ2-7; D is possibly TRBD2 (7 bases). The CDR3 has 11 residues. In germline, CDR1 is LNHDA, CDR2 SQIVND (reference sequence). Trimming took 8 bases from V and 7 from J, leaving 12 bases between them. The CDR3 loop reads CASRGAGEQYF. The DNA of the CDR3 is TGTGCCAGTCGGGGGGCGGGGGAGCAGTACTTC.

The chain's CDR3 is CASSSSTSGIRTDTQYF. The CDR3 region has the DNA TGTGCCAGCAGCTCAAGTACTAGCGGGATACGCACAGATACGCAGTATTTT. The chain joins TRBV7-9 to TRBJ2-3, with 10 bases fitting TRBD2. This CDR3 spans 17 amino acids. CDR1 and CDR2 from the germline V gene are SEHNR and FQNEAQ (reference sequence). V was clipped by 4 bases and J by 1 base; unmatched bases: 8.

The chain combines TRBV6-5 with TRBJ2-3; D possibly corresponds to TRBD2 (5 bases). The V end lost 6 bases, the J end lost 3 bases, and 13 bases lay between the germline ends. CDR3 length equals 14 residues. Germline V lookup: CDR1 MNHEY, CDR2 SVGAGI. CDR3 residues: CASRTRTETDTQYF. CDR3 coding DNA: TGTGCCAGCAGAACCCGGACTGAAACAGATACGCAGTATTTT.

The chain combines TRBV18 with TRBJ1-2; 11 positions match TRBD1. V shed 0 bases and J 7 bases; nucleotides not matched to a gene: 4. Per germline, CDR1 KGHSH and CDR2 LQKENI. The CDR3 extends over 15 amino acids. CDR3 in DNA: TGTGCCAGCTCACCACCGGGACAGGGGGTTGGTGGCTACACCTTC. Its protein product is CASSPPGQGVGGYTF.

The rearrangement links TRBV9 to TRBJ2-7, with 7 bases fitting TRBD1. The V gene end was trimmed by 4 bases and the J gene end by 2 bases; junction bases not matched to a gene: 6. In germline, CDR1 is SGDLS, CDR2 YYNGEE. The CDR3 has 14 amino acids. The chain's CDR3 is CASSKQGPAYEQYF. The CDR3 bases are TGTGCCAGCAGCAAACAGGGGCCGGCCTACGAGCAGTACTTC. The full variable domain, completed using reference TRBV9 and TRBJ2-7, is DSGVTQTPKHLITATGQRVTLRCSPRSGDLSVYWYQQSLDQGLQFLIQYYNGEERAKGNILERFSAQQFPDLHSELNLSSLELGDSALYFCASSKQGPAYEQYFGPGTRLTVT.

The V gene is TRBV5-1, the J gene TRBJ1-2, with 12 bases lining up with TRBD1. Looked up from germline, CDR1 is SGHRS and CDR2 is YFSETQ. J was trimmed by 4 bases and V by 3 bases; bases with no gene match: 7. There are 16 residues in the CDR3. The chain's CDR3 is CASSSSGTGGLYGYTF. The CDR3, as DNA: TGCGCCAGCAGCTCTTCCGGGACAGGGGGCCTCTATGGCTACACCTTC.

This chain connects TRBV7-2 to TRBJ2-1; a weak D match, TRBD2 (6 bases). CDR1 and CDR2 from the germline V gene are SGHTA and FQGNSA. The CDR3 spans 15 residues. Trimming stripped 5 bases from V and 6 bases from J, with 17 bases between. The CDR3 nucleotides are TGTGCCAGCAGCGTACGACGGGACTGGTCCAATGAGCAGTTCTTC. Its protein product is CASSVRRDWSNEQFF.

The chain carries TRBV6-6 and TRBJ1-5; TRBD1 matches at 8 bases. The CDR3 loop spans 12 amino acids. The V gene's germline CDR1 is MNHNY and CDR2 SVGAGI (reference sequence). CDR3 DNA sequence: TGTGGGACAGGGTGGGAAGACCAGCCCCAGCATTTT. Encoded protein: CGTGWEDQPQHF.

V and J are TRBV21-1 and TRBJ1-1; the table assigns TRBD1, which was not confirmed against the DNA. TRBV21-1 is a known pseudogene. The length of the CDR3 is 17 residues. The CDR3 DNA follows: TGTGCCAGCAGCAAAAAACCGGCGGACAGGGAGAACACTGAAGCTTTCTTT. Protein: CASSKKPADRENTEAFF.

The chain recombines TRBV28 with TRBJ1-2; 8 bases are shared with TRBD1. J was trimmed by 7 bases and V by 4 bases; bases with no gene match: 2. The germline gives CDR1 MDHEN, CDR2 SYDVKM. The CDR3 has 12 amino acids. In nucleotides, the CDR3 is TGTGCCAGCAGTTCGGGACAGGCTGGCTACACCTTC. Its translation is CASSSGQAGYTF.

The chain is built from TRBV19 and TRBJ1-1; D is possibly TRBD1 (5 bases). The V end was cut by 3 bases, the J end by 0 bases, with 14 bases between. This CDR3 region has 16 residues. Germline loops: CDR1 LNHDA, CDR2 SQIVND (reference sequence). CDR3 region: CASSIPPDSLNTEAFF. The DNA of the CDR3 is TGTGCCAGTAGTATCCCGCCTGACAGCTTGAACACTGAAGCTTTCTTT.

The DNA of the CDR3 is TGTGCCAGCTCACCACCCACAGGGGGAAGGGGCCAAGAGACCCAGTACTTC. This codes for CASSPPTGGRGQETQYF. The chain uses TRBV18 and TRBJ2-5, with 8 positions matching TRBD1. The ends lost 0 bases at V and 1 base at J; junction bases unmatched: 7. The CDR3 length is 17 residues. Germline V lookup: CDR1 KGHSH, CDR2 LQKENI.

In this sample, this clone turned up once. The CDR3 nucleotides are TGTGCCAGCTCACCAACAGGGGGCACTAACTATGGCTACACCTTC. It codes for CASSPTGGTNYGYTF. The chain joins TRBV18 to TRBJ1-2, with 9 bases that match TRBD1. Trimming at V came to 2 bases and at J to 0 bases, leaving 1 base not matched to a gene. The germline gives CDR1 KGHSH, CDR2 LQKENI. The CDR3 extends over 15 amino acids.